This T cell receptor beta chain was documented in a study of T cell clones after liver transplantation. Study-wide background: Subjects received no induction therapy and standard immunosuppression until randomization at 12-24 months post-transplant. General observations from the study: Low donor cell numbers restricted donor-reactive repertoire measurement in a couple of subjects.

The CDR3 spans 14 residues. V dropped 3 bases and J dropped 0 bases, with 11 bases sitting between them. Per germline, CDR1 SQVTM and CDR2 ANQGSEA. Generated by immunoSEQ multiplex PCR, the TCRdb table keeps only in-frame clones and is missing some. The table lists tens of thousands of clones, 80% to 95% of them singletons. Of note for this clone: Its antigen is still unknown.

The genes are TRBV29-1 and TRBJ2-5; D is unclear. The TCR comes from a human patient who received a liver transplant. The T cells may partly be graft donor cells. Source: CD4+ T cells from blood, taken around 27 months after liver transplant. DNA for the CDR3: TGCAGCGTTGAGGGTGACATAAACCAAGAGACCCAGTACTTC. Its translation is CSVEGDINQETQYF.